The clone carrying this T cell receptor beta chain was found once. The data were obtained in a study of control samples from healthy donors and cancer patients. Generated by immunoSEQ multiplex PCR, the TCRdb table keeps only in-frame clones and is missing some. The sample lists roughly 130,000 clones; just under 95% were seen once. V gave up 7 bases and J gave up 5 bases; unmatched junction bases: 18. Germline V gene lookup returns CDR1 MGHDK and CDR2 SYGVNS. This CDR3 has 17 residues. The rearrangement links TRBV25-1 to TRBJ2-5, with 8 bases that match TRBD1. The TCR originated in a man in his 60s with colorectal cancer. Specimen: PBMCs. CDR3 in amino acids: CASTTNTGQGMGETQYF. CDR3 nucleotide sequence: TGTGCCAGCACCACGAATACCGGACAGGGCATGGGGGAGACCCAGTACTTC.